This T cell receptor (beta chain) was captured in a study of cytomegalovirus exposure and HLA in healthy donors. Study observations and caveats: In a later analysis, specific HLA alleles were associated with approximately 16,000 TCR beta sequences at a 0.05 false discovery rate. Prediction of most subjects' HLA-A and HLA-B alleles by TCR beta sequences was reportedly accurate. Segments of the TCR beta V type were, in most cases, productive about 90% or about 30% of the time in an earlier analysis.

PCR used 60 Vbeta primers and 13 Jbeta primers. Assay: immunoSEQ multiplex PCR; the TCRdb copy retains only in-frame clones and omits some. This table has 85,000 to 100,000 clones, roughly 60% appearing once. As concerns this clone: Its antigen is unidentified.

This TCR derives from a human donor in good health. What was sequenced was PBMCs.

CDR3 residues: CASSQYLAGGRDTQYF. DNA of the CDR3: TGCGCCAGCAGCCAATACCTAGCGGGGGGGCGGGATACGCAGTATTTT. The V call is TRBV4-1, the J call TRBJ2-3; the match to TRBD2 covers 12 bases. The germline CDR1 and CDR2 sequences are MGHRA and YSYEKL. This CDR3 has 16 residues. The J segment lost 6 bases and the V segment lost 2 bases, leaving 6 bases of the junction unmatched.